Listed here is a single T cell receptor beta chain. This sample was taken from a study of technical replicates of blood from four donors. V was clipped by 4 bases and J by 1 base; unmatched bases: 2. Germline V gene lookup returns CDR1 SGHAT and CDR2 FQNNGV. CDR3 length equals 15 residues. Sequencing used immunoSEQ multiplex PCR; TCRdb keeps in-frame clones, though not all of them. The sample includes just under 100,000 clones, nearly 97% of them seen just once. The sample consisted of T cells isolated from PBMCs. The source is a human donor in good health. The chain is built from TRBV11-2 and TRBJ2-3; the match to TRBD2 covers 10 bases. CDR3 coding DNA: TGTGCCAGCAGCTCCACTAGCGGGGGCACAGATACGCAGTATTTT. This gives the protein CASSSTSGGTDTQYF.